This is a list of T cell receptor beta chains from one sample in a study of Ad26.COV2.S vaccination and SARS-CoV-2 variants. The data were produced by immunoSEQ multiplex PCR, yet TCRdb's version contains in-frame clones alone and is incomplete. The table has hundreds of thousands of clones, approximately 90% seen once. The material was peripheral blood, obtained in a trial of Ad26.COV2.S vaccine versus placebo. These receptors all stem from a person aged 18-65 years who received the Ad26.COV2.S COVID-19 vaccine or a placebo. Both conserved end residues are part of each CDR3. D genes are given only for firm matches. Only part of the rows carry a size: once, few, many, or a class if the clone is expanded.

cdr3_length	j_call	clone_size	v_call	d_call	cdr3_aa	cdr3_nt
15	TRBJ1-2	NA	TRBV5-1	NA	CASSLVRTEIYGYTF	TGCGCCAGCAGCTTGGTACGGACAGAAATATATGGCTACACCTTC
13	TRBJ1-4	NA	TRBV15	NA	CATSRDQREKLFF	TGTGCCACCAGCAGAGATCAGAGAGAAAAACTGTTTTTT
12	TRBJ1-3	NA	TRBV6-6	NA	CASSYSGNTIYF	TGTGCCAGCAGTTACTCTGGAAACACCATATATTTT
11	TRBJ2-1	NA	TRBV7-2	NA	CASSSNRALFF	TGTGCCAGCAGCTCAAACAGGGCACTGTTCTTC
14	TRBJ1-2	NA	TRBV4-3	NA	CASSSASDYYGYTF	TGCGCCAGCAGCTCAGCATCGGATTACTATGGCTACACCTTC
14	TRBJ2-3	NA	TRBV21-1	NA	CASSKRNKGDTQYF	TGTGCCAGCAGCAAACGGAACAAGGGCGATACGCAGTATTTT
15	TRBJ2-4	NA	TRBV4-3	NA	CASSQGSLGGNIQYF	TGCGCCAGCAGCCAAGGTTCACTAGGAGGAAACATTCAGTACTTC
15	TRBJ2-7	NA	TRBV6-2/TRBV6-3	TRBD1	CASSYSGQEAYEQYF	TGTGCCAGCAGTTACTCGGGACAGGAAGCCTACGAGCAGTACTTC
15	TRBJ1-5	once	TRBV28	TRBD1	CASISRGRYDQPQHF	TGTGCCAGCATTTCGAGGGGGCGATACGATCAGCCCCAGCATTTT
14	TRBJ2-2	NA	TRBV4-3	NA	CASSQSYVTGELFF	TGCGCCAGCAGCCAATCTTACGTGACCGGGGAGCTGTTTTTT
13	TRBJ1-2	NA	TRBV10-3	NA	CAIAKDSNYGYTF	TGTGCCATCGCCAAAGACAGTAACTATGGCTACACCTTC
15	TRBJ2-3	NA	TRBV2	TRBD2	CASLGGGATADTQYF	TGTGCCAGCTTGGGCGGGGGGGCCACGGCAGATACGCAGTATTTT
18	TRBJ2-2	NA	TRBV4-3	NA	CASSQDLGVPRNTGELFF	TGCGCCAGCAGCCAAGATCTGGGGGTCCCCCGAAACACCGGGGAGCTGTTTTTT
15	TRBJ2-7	NA	TRBV4-3	TRBD2	CASSQVRAGGSEQYF	TGCGCCAGCAGCCAAGTACGAGCGGGGGGCTCCGAGCAGTACTTC
14	TRBJ1-1	NA	TRBV2	NA	CASSEVRGNTEAFF	TGTGCCAGCAGTGAAGTCAGGGGGAACACTGAAGCTTTCTTT
14	TRBJ2-7	NA	TRBV4-1	TRBD1	CASSRSGTDYEQYF	TGCGCCAGCAGCCGGTCCGGGACAGACTACGAGCAGTACTTC
12	TRBJ2-1	NA	TRBV5-8	NA	CASSAQAGEQFF	TGTGCCAGCAGCGCTCAGGCGGGGGAGCAGTTCTTC
15	TRBJ1-4	NA	TRBV15	NA	CATSRVRGRNEKLFF	TGTGCCACCAGCAGAGTCCGAGGTCGAAATGAAAAACTGTTTTTT
14	TRBJ2-3	NA	TRBV6-5	NA	CASSYSTRTDTQYF	TGTGCCAGCAGTTACTCGACCCGGACAGATACGCAGTATTTT
18	TRBJ1-2	NA	TRBV7-2	TRBD1	CASNPYFKGTETNYGYTF	TGTGCCAGCAACCCATACTTTAAAGGGACAGAAACTAACTATGGCTACACCTTC
15	TRBJ2-2	NA	TRBV9	NA	CASSAETGYTGELFF	TGTGCCAGCAGCGCCGAAACAGGGTACACCGGGGAGCTGTTTTTT
14	TRBJ2-7	once	TRBV7-9	NA	CASSSRGGAYEQYF	TGTGCCAGCAGCTCCCGGGGCGGGGCCTACGAGCAGTACTTC
17	TRBJ2-4	NA	TRBV21-1	NA	CASSKAPGLRAKNIQYF	TGTGCCAGCAGCAAAGCGCCGGGCCTGAGGGCCAAAAACATTCAGTACTTC
13	TRBJ2-3	NA	TRBV28	NA	CASSWTGTDTQYF	TGTGCCAGCAGCTGGACAGGCACAGATACGCAGTATTTT
14	TRBJ1-2	NA	TRBV5-8	NA	CASSLEGRNYGYTF	TGTGCCAGCAGCTTGGAGGGACGGAACTATGGCTACACCTTC
15	TRBJ1-2	NA	TRBV18	NA	CASSSEGPGFYGYTF	TGTGCCAGCTCATCCGAGGGTCCGGGGTTCTATGGCTACACCTTC
17	TRBJ2-6	NA	TRBV5-4	NA	CASNAPGHSTGKNVLTF	TGTGCCAGCAACGCACCGGGACACAGCACCGGCAAAAACGTCCTGACTTTC
14	TRBJ2-5	NA	TRBV6-5	TRBD2	CASRASGGQETQYF	TGTGCCAGCCGGGCATCGGGGGGACAAGAGACCCAGTACTTC
17	TRBJ1-6	once	TRBV4-1	NA	CASSQRVRGGTSSPLHF	TGCGCCAGCAGCCAACGTGTCCGGGGGGGAACTAGTTCACCCCTCCACTTT
13	TRBJ1-1	NA	TRBV15	TRBD1	CASWDRGYTEAFF	TGTGCCTCCTGGGACAGGGGATACACTGAAGCTTTCTTT
14	TRBJ2-5	NA	TRBV28	TRBD2	CASRQRLAGGTQYF	TGTGCCAGCAGGCAGCGGCTCGCGGGAGGGACCCAGTACTTC
14	TRBJ2-7	NA	TRBV18	TRBD1	CASSPRTGSYEQYF	TGTGCCAGCTCACCGCGGACAGGGTCCTACGAGCAGTACTTC
17	TRBJ2-7	NA	TRBV19	TRBD1	CASSIGKGGQGLYEQYF	TGTGCCAGTAGTATAGGGAAAGGGGGACAGGGCCTCTACGAGCAGTACTTC
14	TRBJ1-6	NA	TRBV5-1	TRBD1	CASSVGQATSPLHF	TGCGCCAGCAGCGTGGGACAGGCTACTTCACCCCTCCACTTT
20	TRBJ1-4	NA	TRBV3-1/TRBV3-2	TRBD1	CASSISLDRDRPTTNEKLFF	TGTGCCAGCAGCATCTCCCTCGACAGGGATCGGCCCACAACTAATGAAAAACTGTTTTTT
13	TRBJ2-7	NA	TRBV9	NA	CASSVVLGCEQYF	TGTGCCAGCAGCGTAGTATTGGGGTGCGAGCAGTACTTC
11	TRBJ2-7	NA	TRBV6-5	NA	CATEQGYEQYF	TGTGCCACCGAACAGGGCTACGAGCAGTACTTC
15	TRBJ1-2	once	TRBV5-6	NA	CASSPGATALYGYTF	TGTGCCAGCAGCCCTGGGGCGACAGCACTCTATGGCTACACCTTC
14	TRBJ2-5	NA	TRBV11-2	TRBD1	CASSRTGGGETQYF	TGTGCCAGCAGCCGGACAGGGGGCGGGGAGACCCAGTACTTC
15	TRBJ1-2	NA	TRBV5-6	NA	CASSQDRFSAYGYTF	TGTGCCAGCAGCCAAGACAGGTTTAGCGCCTATGGCTACACCTTC
14	TRBJ2-5	NA	TRBV18	NA	CASSPDSGGETQYF	TGTGCCAGCTCACCAGACTCGGGCGGGGAGACCCAGTACTTC
15	TRBJ2-3	NA	TRBV7-2	NA	CASSLTSSSPNTQYF	TGTGCCAGCAGCTTAACCTCCTCGTCCCCGAATACGCAGTATTTT
17	TRBJ2-3	NA	TRBV2	NA	CASSKGNGGLSTDTQYF	TGTGCCAGCAGCAAAGGAAACGGGGGGCTAAGCACAGATACGCAGTATTTT
15	TRBJ2-7	NA	TRBV30	NA	CAWNPPYLATREQYF	TGTGCCTGGAACCCCCCTTATCTCGCGACGCGTGAGCAGTACTTC